Below are 19 T cell receptor beta chains sequenced from a single sample in a study of blood T cell repertoires in COVID-19. Assay: immunoSEQ multiplex PCR; the TCRdb copy retains only in-frame clones and omits some. This table holds roughly 150,000 clones, around 80% found once. The sequenced sample consisted of peripheral blood. These receptors came from a human donor with acute or convalescent COVID-19. The donor label of this sample is uncertain.

The V gene is TRBV2, the J gene TRBJ1-4; the match to TRBD1 covers 7 bases. The CDR3 consists of 14 residues. Germline CDR1 is SNHLY and CDR2 is FYNNEI. With V trimmed by 7 bases and J by 8 bases, 10 bases remained unmatched. CDR3 residues: CASKEDRLGEKLFF. The CDR3 coding sequence is TGTGCCAGCAAAGAGGACAGGTTGGGAGAAAAACTGTTTTTT. Full variable domain (remainder filled in from reference TRBV2 and TRBJ1-4): EPEVTQTPSHQVTQMGQEVILRCVPISNHLYFYWYRQILGQKVEFLVSFYNNEISEKSEIFDDQFSVERPDGSNFTLKIRSTKLEDSAMYFCASKEDRLGEKLFFGSGTQLSVL.

The V call is TRBV14, the J call TRBJ1-2, with a weak D call TRBD1 (6 bases). The ends were cut back, 4 bases at V and 4 bases at J, with 13 bases in the middle. In germline, CDR1 is SGHDN, CDR2 FVKESK. The CDR3 has 14 residues. DNA of the CDR3: TGTGCCAGCAGCCCAACGGACAGAACCTATGGCTACACCTTC. Translated: CASSPTDRTYGYTF.

The chain uses TRBV4-1 and TRBJ1-6; D not resolved. The CDR3 totals 17 residues. From germline, CDR1 is MGHRA and CDR2 YSYEKL. The V and J ends lost 0 bases and 0 bases respectively, with 9 bases between them. DNA for the CDR3: TGCGCCAGCAGCCAAGATATTGCCAGCTCCTATAATTCACCCCTCCACTTT. Its protein is CASSQDIASSYNSPLHF.

The chain joins TRBV29-1 to TRBJ1-5; D might be TRBD1 (5 bases). V gave up 5 bases and J gave up 0 bases, with 8 bases separating them. The CDR3 extends over 13 amino acids. The germline V gene has CDR1 SQVTM and CDR2 ANQGSEA. The chain's CDR3 is CSVSDTSNQPQHF. CDR3 nucleotides: TGCAGCGTTTCGGACACTAGCAATCAGCCCCAGCATTTT.

The V call is TRBV15, the J call TRBJ1-1, with unresolved D. CDR3 length: 14 residues. The V end was cut by 0 bases, the J end by 7 bases, with 12 bases between. Germline CDR1 reads LNHNV; CDR2 reads YYDKDF (reference sequence). CDR3 protein: CATSREGGFSEAFF. CDR3 in DNA: TGTGCCACCAGCAGAGAGGGAGGGTTTAGTGAAGCTTTCTTT.

The V call is TRBV29-1, the J call TRBJ1-1; D remains ambiguous. In germline, CDR1 is SQVTM, CDR2 ANQGSEA. There are 12 residues in the CDR3. Trimming removed 8 bases at V and 9 bases at J, with 19 bases between. The CDR3 loop is CSFSRSGIQAFF. The CDR3 nucleotides are TGCAGCTTTTCCAGATCAGGAATTCAAGCTTTCTTT.

The chain is built from TRBV10-3 and TRBJ1-1; D is unclear. V shed 4 bases and J shed 1 base, with 7 bases lying between them. The CDR3 loop spans 13 amino acids. Looked up from germline, CDR1 is ENHRY and CDR2 is SYGVKD. The CDR3 region is CAISAYRNTEAFF. The CDR3 bases are TGTGCCATCAGTGCATATAGGAACACTGAAGCTTTCTTT.

This clone has just one count. The rearrangement links TRBV19 to TRBJ2-1; unclear D gene. This CDR3 is built from 12 residues. V was clipped by 5 bases and J by 7 bases, with 9 bases between them. In germline, CDR1 is LNHDA, CDR2 SQIVND (reference sequence). The CDR3 sequence is CASSSSLNEQFF. In nucleotides, the CDR3 is TGTGCCAGTAGTTCTTCTTTAAATGAGCAGTTCTTC.

This chain uses TRBV2 with TRBJ1-2; perhaps TRBD1 as D (5 bases). The V gene's germline CDR1 is SNHLY and CDR2 FYNNEI. The CDR3 totals 14 residues. The germline V and J ends were trimmed by 2 bases and 4 bases, with 11 bases remaining between them. The CDR3 DNA follows: TGTGCCAGCAGTGAACGGAGCAGGGCCTATGGCTACACCTTC. It specifies CASSERSRAYGYTF.

In DNA, the CDR3 is TGTGCCAGCAGTGAGCGGAGTCCTACGGGAGAAAAACTGTTTTTT. This sequence encodes CASSERSPTGEKLFF. The chain employs TRBV25-1 and TRBJ1-4; D is undetermined. Germline V CDR1 and CDR2: MGHDK, SYGVNS. Trimming left V 3 bases short and J 8 bases short, with 16 bases between. The CDR3 spans 15 residues.

The chain combines TRBV3-1 (or the pseudogene TRBV3-2) with TRBJ1-2; D not resolved. Looked up from germline, CDR1 is LGHDT and CDR2 is YNNKEL (reference sequence). The germline V and J ends were trimmed by 1 base and 2 bases, with 5 bases remaining between them. The CDR3 totals 13 residues. Here the CDR3 reads CASSQGANYGYTF. CDR3 coding DNA: TGTGCCAGCAGCCAAGGGGCCAACTATGGCTACACCTTC.

The V gene is TRBV5-1, the J gene TRBJ2-7; 8 bases are shared with TRBD1. This CDR3 comprises 14 residues. CDR1 is SGHRS, CDR2 YFSETQ, per germline. Unmatched junction bases numbered 6, after V lost 2 bases and J lost 5 bases. CDR3 bases: TGCGCCAGCAGCTTAGGACAGGGTTTCGACGAGCAGTACTTC. It specifies CASSLGQGFDEQYF.

The chain uses TRBV12-5 and TRBJ1-5, with D possibly being TRBD1 (5 bases). The CDR3 covers 14 residues. V was clipped by 0 bases and J by 6 bases, with 9 bases between them. Germline V gene sequence: CDR1 LGHNT, CDR2 FRNRAP. The CDR3 here is CASGLVVGAQPQHF. In nucleotides, the CDR3 is TGTGCTAGTGGTTTGGTGGTTGGGGCTCAGCCCCAGCATTTT.

The chain couples TRBV5-6 to TRBJ1-1, with 11 bases lining up with TRBD1. The CDR3 totals 17 residues. Germline CDR1 reads SGHDT; CDR2 reads YYEEEE. With 1 base clipped from V and 0 bases from J, the junction kept 5 bases outside the gene matches. The CDR3 loop is CASSLSGQGAMNTEAFF. DNA of the CDR3: TGTGCCAGCAGCTTGTCAGGACAGGGGGCCATGAACACTGAAGCTTTCTTT.

This clone has just a few counts. The chain uses TRBV2 and TRBJ2-2; 7 bases are a match to TRBD1. The V gene's germline CDR1 is SNHLY and CDR2 FYNNEI. There are 17 residues in the CDR3. Trimming took 3 bases from V and 6 from J; bases not matched to a gene: 13. The CDR3 sequence is CASSESPGTVAAGELFF. The CDR3 coding sequence is TGTGCCAGCAGTGAGAGCCCCGGGACAGTCGCGGCCGGGGAGCTGTTTTTT.

Only one count was recorded for this clone. The CDR3 protein is CATSRDVRQPQHF. CDR3 DNA sequence: TGTGCCACCAGCAGAGATGTTCGGCAGCCCCAGCATTTT. This chain links TRBV15 with TRBJ1-5; no definite D call. This CDR3 spans 13 amino acids. From germline, CDR1 is LNHNV and CDR2 YYDKDF (reference sequence). V gave up 0 bases and J gave up 7 bases, with 7 bases separating them. The full variable domain, completed using reference TRBV15 and TRBJ1-5, is DAMVIQNPRYQVTQFGKPVTLSCSQTLNHNVMYWYQQKSSQAPKLLFHYYDKDFNNEADTPDNFQSRRPNTSFCFLDIRSPGLGDTAMYLCATSRDVRQPQHFGDGTRLSIL.

This chain joins TRBV7-2 and TRBJ2-2; 7 bases align to TRBD1. Germline CDR1 is SGHTA and CDR2 is FQGNSA. This CDR3 has 15 residues. J was trimmed by 8 bases and V by 4 bases; bases with no gene match: 10. The CDR3 sequence is CASSSRGAGGGELFF. The CDR3 DNA is TGTGCCAGCAGCTCCCGTGGGGCAGGGGGAGGGGAGCTGTTTTTT.

Here the CDR3 reads CTSSQDHPRLARTGELFF. CDR3 coding DNA: TGCACCAGCAGCCAAGATCACCCCAGACTAGCGCGCACCGGGGAGCTGTTTTTT. V and J are TRBV1 and TRBJ2-2; the listed D gene, TRBD2, was not tested against the DNA. TRBV1 is a pseudogene. The CDR3 totals 18 residues.

The V gene is TRBV11-2, the J gene TRBJ1-2; TRBD1 aligns across 9 bases. The junction had 5 bases not matched to a gene; V was cut back by 3 bases and J by 3 bases. The germline gives CDR1 SGHAT, CDR2 FQNNGV. The CDR3 length is 15 residues. In nucleotides, the CDR3 is TGTGCCAGCAGCTTCCGGACAGGGGCCCACTATGGCTACACCTTC. This codes for CASSFRTGAHYGYTF. The entire variable domain, with the rest obtained from reference TRBV11-2 and TRBJ1-2, is as follows: EAGVAQSPRYKIIEKRQSVAFWCNPISGHATLYWYQQILGQGPKLLIQFQNNGVVDDSQLPKDRFSAERLKGVDSTLKIQPAKLEDSAVYLCASSFRTGAHYGYTFGSGTRLTVV.